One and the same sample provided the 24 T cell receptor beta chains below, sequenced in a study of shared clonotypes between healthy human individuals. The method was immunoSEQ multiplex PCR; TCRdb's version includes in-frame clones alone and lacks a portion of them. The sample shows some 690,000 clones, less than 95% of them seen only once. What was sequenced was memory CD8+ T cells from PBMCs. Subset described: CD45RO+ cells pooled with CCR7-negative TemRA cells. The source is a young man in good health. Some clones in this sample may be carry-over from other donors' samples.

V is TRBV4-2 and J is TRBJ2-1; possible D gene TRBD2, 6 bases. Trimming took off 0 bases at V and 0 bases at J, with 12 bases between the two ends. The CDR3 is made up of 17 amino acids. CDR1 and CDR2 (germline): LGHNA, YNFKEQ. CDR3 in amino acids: CASSQDRVGSSYNEQFF. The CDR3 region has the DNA TGTGCCAGCAGCCAAGATCGGGTCGGGAGCTCCTACAATGAGCAGTTCTTC.

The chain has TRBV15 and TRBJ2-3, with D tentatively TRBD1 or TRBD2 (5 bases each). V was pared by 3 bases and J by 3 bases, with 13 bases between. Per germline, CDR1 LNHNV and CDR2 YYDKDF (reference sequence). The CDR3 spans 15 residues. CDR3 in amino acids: CATSSGQGGTDTQYF. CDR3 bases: TGTGCCACCAGCAGCGGTCAGGGCGGGACAGATACGCAGTATTTT.

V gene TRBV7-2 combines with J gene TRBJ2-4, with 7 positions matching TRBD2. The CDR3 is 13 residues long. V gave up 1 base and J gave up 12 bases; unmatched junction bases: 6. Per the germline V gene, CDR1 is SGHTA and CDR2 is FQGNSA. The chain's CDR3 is CASSLVFGGDQYF. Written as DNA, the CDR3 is TGTGCCAGCAGCTTAGTCTTTGGGGGGGATCAGTACTTC.

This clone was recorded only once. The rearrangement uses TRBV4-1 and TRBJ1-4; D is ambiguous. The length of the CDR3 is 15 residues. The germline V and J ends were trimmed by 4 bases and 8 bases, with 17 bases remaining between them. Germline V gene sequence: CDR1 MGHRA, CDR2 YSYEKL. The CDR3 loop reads CASSLPTDPGEKLFF. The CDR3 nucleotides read TGCGCCAGCAGCCTTCCAACAGATCCGGGAGAAAAACTGTTTTTT.

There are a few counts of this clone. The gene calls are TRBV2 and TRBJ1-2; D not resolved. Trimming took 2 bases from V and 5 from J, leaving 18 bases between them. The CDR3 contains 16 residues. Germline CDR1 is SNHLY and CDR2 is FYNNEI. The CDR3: CASSELPGFSSYGYTF. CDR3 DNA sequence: TGTGCCAGCAGTGAATTACCAGGCTTCTCTTCTTATGGCTACACCTTC.

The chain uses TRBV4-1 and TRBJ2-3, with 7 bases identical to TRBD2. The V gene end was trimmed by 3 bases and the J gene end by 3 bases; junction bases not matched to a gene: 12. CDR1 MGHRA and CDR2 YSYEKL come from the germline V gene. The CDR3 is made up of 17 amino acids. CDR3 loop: CASSQAPFAGDTDTQYF. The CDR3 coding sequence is TGCGCCAGCAGCCAGGCCCCGTTTGCGGGGGATACAGATACGCAGTATTTT.

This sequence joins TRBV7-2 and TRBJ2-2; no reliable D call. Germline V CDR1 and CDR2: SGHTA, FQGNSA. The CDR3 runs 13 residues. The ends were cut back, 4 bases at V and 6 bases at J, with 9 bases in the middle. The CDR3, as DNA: TGTGCCAGCAGCTCCCGGTTCCCCGGGGAGCTGTTTTTT. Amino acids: CASSSRFPGELFF.

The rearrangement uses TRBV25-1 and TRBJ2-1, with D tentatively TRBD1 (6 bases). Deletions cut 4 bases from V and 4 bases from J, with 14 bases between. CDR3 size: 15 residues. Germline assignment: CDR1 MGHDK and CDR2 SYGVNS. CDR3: CASSAHRELYNEQFF. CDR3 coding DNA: TGTGCCAGCAGTGCACACAGGGAGCTTTACAATGAGCAGTTCTTC.

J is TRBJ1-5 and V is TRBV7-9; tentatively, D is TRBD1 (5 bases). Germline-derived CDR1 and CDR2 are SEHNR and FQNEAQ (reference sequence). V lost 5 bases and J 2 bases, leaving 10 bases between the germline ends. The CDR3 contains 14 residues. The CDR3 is CASSPGGGNQPQHF. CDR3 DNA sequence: TGTGCCAGCAGCCCCGGAGGGGGCAATCAGCCCCAGCATTTT.

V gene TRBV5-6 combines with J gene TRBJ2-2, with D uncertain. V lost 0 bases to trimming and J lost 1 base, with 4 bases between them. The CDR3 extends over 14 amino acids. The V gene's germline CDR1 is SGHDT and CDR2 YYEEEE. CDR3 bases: TGTGCCAGCAGCTTGGGAGAGAACACCGGGGAGCTGTTTTTT. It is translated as CASSLGENTGELFF.

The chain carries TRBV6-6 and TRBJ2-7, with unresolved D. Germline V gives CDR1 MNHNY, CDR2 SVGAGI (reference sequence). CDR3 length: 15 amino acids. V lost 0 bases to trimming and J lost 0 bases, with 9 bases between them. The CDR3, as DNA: TGTGCCAGCAGTTACTCGAATGGGGACTCCTACGAGCAGTACTTC. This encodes CASSYSNGDSYEQYF.

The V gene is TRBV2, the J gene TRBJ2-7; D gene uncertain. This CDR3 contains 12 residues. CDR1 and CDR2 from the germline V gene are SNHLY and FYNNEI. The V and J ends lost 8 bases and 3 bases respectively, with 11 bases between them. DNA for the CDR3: TGTGCCAGCCTCAAGGGCAGCTACGAGCAGTACTTC. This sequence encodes CASLKGSYEQYF.

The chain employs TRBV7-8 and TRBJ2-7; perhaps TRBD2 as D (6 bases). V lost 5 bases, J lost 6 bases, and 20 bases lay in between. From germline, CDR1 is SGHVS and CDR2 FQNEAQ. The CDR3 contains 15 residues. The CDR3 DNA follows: TGTGCCAGCAGCGAGTGGAGGGAGTTCGGTACCGAGCAGTACTTC. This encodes CASSEWREFGTEQYF.

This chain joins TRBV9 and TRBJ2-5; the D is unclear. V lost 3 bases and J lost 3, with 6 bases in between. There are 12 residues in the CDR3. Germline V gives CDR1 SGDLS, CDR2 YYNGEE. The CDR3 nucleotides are TGTGCCAGCAGCGGAGAAAAAGAGACCCAGTACTTC. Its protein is CASSGEKETQYF.

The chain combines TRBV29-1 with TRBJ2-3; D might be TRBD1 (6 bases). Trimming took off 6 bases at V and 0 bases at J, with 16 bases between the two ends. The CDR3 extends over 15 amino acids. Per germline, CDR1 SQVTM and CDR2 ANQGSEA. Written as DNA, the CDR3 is TGCAGCGTCACGCTGCGGACAGAGAGCACAGATACGCAGTATTTT. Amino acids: CSVTLRTESTDTQYF.

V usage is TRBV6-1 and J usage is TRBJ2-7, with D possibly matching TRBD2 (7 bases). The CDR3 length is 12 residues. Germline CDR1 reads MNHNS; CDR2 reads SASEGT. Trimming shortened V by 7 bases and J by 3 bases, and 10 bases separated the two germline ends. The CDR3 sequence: CASIGGGYEQYF. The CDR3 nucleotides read TGTGCCAGCATAGGGGGGGGCTACGAGCAGTACTTC.

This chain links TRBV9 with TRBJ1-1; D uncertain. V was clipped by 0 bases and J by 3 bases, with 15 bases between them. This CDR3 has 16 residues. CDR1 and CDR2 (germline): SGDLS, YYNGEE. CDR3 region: CASSVASVMRDTEAFF. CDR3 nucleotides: TGTGCCAGCAGCGTAGCTTCGGTGATGAGGGACACTGAAGCTTTCTTT.

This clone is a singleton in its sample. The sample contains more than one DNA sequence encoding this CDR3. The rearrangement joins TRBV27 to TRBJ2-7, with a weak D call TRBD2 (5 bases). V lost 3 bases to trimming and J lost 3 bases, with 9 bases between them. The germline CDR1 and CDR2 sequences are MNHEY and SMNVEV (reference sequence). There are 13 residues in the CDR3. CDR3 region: CASSFGRGYEQYF. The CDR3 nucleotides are TGTGCCAGCAGTTTTGGTCGGGGCTACGAGCAGTACTTC.

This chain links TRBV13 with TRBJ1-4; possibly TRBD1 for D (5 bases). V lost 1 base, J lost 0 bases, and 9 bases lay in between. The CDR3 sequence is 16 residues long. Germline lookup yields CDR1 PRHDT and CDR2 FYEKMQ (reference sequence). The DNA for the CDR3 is TGTGCCAGCAGCTTAGCCAGGGTGTCAACTAATGAAAAACTGTTTTTT. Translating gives CASSLARVSTNEKLFF.

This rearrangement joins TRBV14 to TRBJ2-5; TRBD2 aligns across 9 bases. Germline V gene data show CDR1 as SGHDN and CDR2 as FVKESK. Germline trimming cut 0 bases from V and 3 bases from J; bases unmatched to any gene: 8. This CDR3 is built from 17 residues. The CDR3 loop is CASSQDRRLAGKETQYF. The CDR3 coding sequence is TGTGCCAGCAGCCAAGATCGTCGGCTAGCGGGAAAAGAGACCCAGTACTTC. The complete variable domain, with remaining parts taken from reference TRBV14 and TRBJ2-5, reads EAGVTQFPSHSVIEKGQTVTLRCDPISGHDNLYWYRRVMGKEIKFLLHFVKESKQDESGMPNNRFLAERTGGTYSTLKVQPAELEDSGVYFCASSQDRRLAGKETQYFGPGTRLLVL.

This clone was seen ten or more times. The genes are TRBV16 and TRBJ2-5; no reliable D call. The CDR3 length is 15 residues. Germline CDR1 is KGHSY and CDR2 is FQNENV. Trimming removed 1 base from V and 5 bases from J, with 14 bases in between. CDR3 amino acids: CASSQWRLMEETQYF. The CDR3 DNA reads TGTGCCAGCAGCCAATGGCGACTCATGGAGGAGACCCAGTACTTC.

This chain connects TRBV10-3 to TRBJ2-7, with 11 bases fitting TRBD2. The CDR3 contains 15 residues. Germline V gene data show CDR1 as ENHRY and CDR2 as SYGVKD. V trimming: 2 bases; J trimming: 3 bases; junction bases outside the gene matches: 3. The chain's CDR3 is CAISEAGLAGYEQYF. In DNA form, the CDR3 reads TGTGCCATCAGTGAGGCCGGACTAGCGGGCTACGAGCAGTACTTC.

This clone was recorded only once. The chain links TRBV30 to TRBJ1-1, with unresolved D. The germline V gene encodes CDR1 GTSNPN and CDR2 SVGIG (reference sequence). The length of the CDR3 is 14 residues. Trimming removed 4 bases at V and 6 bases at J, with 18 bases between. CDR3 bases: TGTGCCTGGATATCCCCATTAATGGGCGCTGAAGCTTTCTTT. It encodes CAWISPLMGAEAFF. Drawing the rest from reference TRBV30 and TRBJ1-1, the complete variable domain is SQTIHQWPATLVQPVGSPLSLECTVEGTSNPNLYWYRQAAGRGLQLLFYSVGIGQISSEVPQNLSASRPQDRQFILSSKKLLLSDSGFYLCAWISPLMGAEAFFGQGTRLTVV.

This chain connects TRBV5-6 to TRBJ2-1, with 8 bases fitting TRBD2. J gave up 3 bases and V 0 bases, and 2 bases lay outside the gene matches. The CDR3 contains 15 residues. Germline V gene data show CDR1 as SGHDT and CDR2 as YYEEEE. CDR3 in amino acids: CASSLGAGVYNEQFF. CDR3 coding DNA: TGTGCCAGCAGCTTGGGAGCGGGGGTCTACAATGAGCAGTTCTTC.